A selection of T cell receptor beta chains follows, all from one sample in a study of T cell repertoires in cytomegalovirus infection. Antigen specificity for these receptors is unknown. From the reads, TCRdb called clonotypes with MiXCR, one entry per CDR3 protein. The data hold about 740,000 distinct CDR3 sequences, with approximately 33% observed a single time. The sequencing used cultured PBMCs, collected from culture after CMV antigen stimulation. Every receptor here comes from a human donor in good health (CMV status not recorded). Some clones in this sample may be carry-over from other donors' samples. CDR3s include the opening cysteine and the closing phenylalanine or tryptophan.

v_call: TRBV20-1; j_call: TRBJ2-5; cdr3_aa: CSARTGGVETQYF
v_call: TRBV2; j_call: TRBJ2-1; cdr3_aa: CASGSGTSGYNEQFF
v_call: TRBV6-6; j_call: TRBJ2-1; cdr3_aa: CASSYSSGGAHNEQFF
v_call: TRBV18; j_call: TRBJ2-3; cdr3_aa: CASSPLTGTITDTQYF
v_call: TRBV7-9; j_call: TRBJ2-1; cdr3_aa: CASSGTTDSYNEQFF
v_call: TRBV5-5; j_call: TRBJ2-3; cdr3_aa: CASSSIWGTEGGTQYF
v_call: TRBV7-6; j_call: TRBJ2-2; cdr3_aa: CASSLRDRGNTGELFF
v_call: TRBV27; j_call: TRBJ1-3; cdr3_aa: CASRTKGTGAGNTIYF
v_call: TRBV2; j_call: TRBJ1-4; cdr3_aa: CASSETRGQEKLFF
v_call: TRBV5-1; j_call: TRBJ1-1; cdr3_aa: CASSLGPSMNTEAFF
v_call: TRBV7-2; j_call: TRBJ2-5; cdr3_aa: CASSLRLGRSAETQYF
v_call: TRBV6-6; j_call: TRBJ1-5; cdr3_aa: CASSEGPYSNQPQHF
v_call: TRBV12-3/TRBV12-4; j_call: TRBJ1-5; cdr3_aa: CASSPRGGGQPQHF
v_call: TRBV7-8; j_call: TRBJ1-1; cdr3_aa: CASSLRDFIYTEAFF
v_call: TRBV7-9; j_call: TRBJ2-7; cdr3_aa: CASSVGEGQGAYEQYF
v_call: TRBV4-2; j_call: TRBJ1-1; cdr3_aa: CASSQESGHLNTEAFF
v_call: TRBV7-8; j_call: TRBJ2-5; cdr3_aa: CASSFGEVGQETQYF
v_call: TRBV12-3/TRBV12-4; j_call: TRBJ2-6; cdr3_aa: CASSTLWGGPLSGANVLTF
v_call: TRBV4-1; j_call: TRBJ2-5; cdr3_aa: CASSQEGRRGLQETQYF
v_call: TRBV7-6; j_call: TRBJ2-1; cdr3_aa: CASSGGIAGGDEQFF
v_call: TRBV7-2; j_call: TRBJ2-1; cdr3_aa: CASSLLGPSGDEQFF
v_call: TRBV7-2; j_call: TRBJ2-1; cdr3_aa: CASSLVGAIRGEQFF
v_call: TRBV20-1; j_call: TRBJ2-3; cdr3_aa: CSARGGWGDTDTQYF
v_call: TRBV11-2; j_call: TRBJ2-5; cdr3_aa: CASGVTSGEETQYF
v_call: TRBV7-2; j_call: TRBJ1-5; cdr3_aa: CASSARGSRAQHF
v_call: TRBV7-6; j_call: TRBJ2-1; cdr3_aa: CASYPGGAAKVWQFF
v_call: TRBV10-3; j_call: TRBJ1-1; cdr3_aa: CAIRGTEKNTEAFF
v_call: TRBV27; j_call: TRBJ2-7; cdr3_aa: CACGSGPYEQYF
v_call: TRBV12-3/TRBV12-4; j_call: TRBJ1-2; cdr3_aa: CASSPTGSFGYGYTF